A selection of T cell receptor beta chains follows, all from one sample in a study of blood T cell repertoires in COVID-19. Clones were read by immunoSEQ multiplex PCR, and TCRdb kept only the in-frame ones, dropping some. The table lists 65,000 to 80,000 clones, roughly 89% of them singletons. The source material was peripheral blood. The receptors derive from a human donor in a cohort sampled during active COVID-19. Both conserved end residues are part of each CDR3. Fields, in order: CDR3 length, V gene, J gene, clone size, D gene, CDR3 DNA, CDR3 protein. The D gene is left open where the match is weak. Not all rows give a size; the values are once, few, many and, for expanded clones, a class.

len: 15
v_gene: TRBV6-1
j_gene: TRBJ2-7
abundance: -
d_gene: -
CDR3nt: TGTGCCAGCAGTGAATCTCCAGGGGAGAATCGGGAGCAGTACTTC
CDR3aa: CASSESPGENREQYF

len: 14
v_gene: TRBV6-5
j_gene: TRBJ1-5
abundance: -
d_gene: TRBD1
CDR3nt: TGTGCCAGCAGTTCACAGGGGATCTATCAGCCCCAGCATTTT
CDR3aa: CASSSQGIYQPQHF

len: 13
v_gene: TRBV19
j_gene: TRBJ2-7
abundance: -
d_gene: -
CDR3nt: TGTGCCAGTAGCCGTACCGAGACCTACGAGCAGTACTTC
CDR3aa: CASSRTETYEQYF

len: 16
v_gene: TRBV5-1
j_gene: TRBJ2-5
abundance: -
d_gene: TRBD2
CDR3nt: TGCGCCAGCAGCTTGGCATCTAGCGGGAACCAAGAGACCCAGTACTTC
CDR3aa: CASSLASSGNQETQYF

len: 15
v_gene: TRBV7-9
j_gene: TRBJ2-7
abundance: -
d_gene: TRBD2
CDR3nt: TGTGCCAGCAGCTTAAGTACTAGCGGGGCATACGAGCAGTACTTC
CDR3aa: CASSLSTSGAYEQYF

len: 14
v_gene: TRBV7-2
j_gene: TRBJ2-3
abundance: -
d_gene: TRBD2
CDR3nt: TGTGCCAGCAGCCCCAGCGGGGGGGCCGATACGCAGTATTTT
CDR3aa: CASSPSGGADTQYF

len: 14
v_gene: TRBV5-1
j_gene: TRBJ2-5
abundance: -
d_gene: TRBD1
CDR3nt: TGCGCCAGCAGCTACGGACAGGGGGAAGAGACCCAGTACTTC
CDR3aa: CASSYGQGEETQYF

len: 13
v_gene: TRBV10-3
j_gene: TRBJ2-5
abundance: -
d_gene: TRBD1
CDR3nt: TGTGCCACCACAAGGGGGCAGACCGAGACCCAGTACTTC
CDR3aa: CATTRGQTETQYF

len: 16
v_gene: TRBV19
j_gene: TRBJ1-5
abundance: -
d_gene: TRBD1
CDR3nt: TGTGCCAGTAGTGAGGGACAGGCCCTAGGGAATCAGCCCCAGCATTTT
CDR3aa: CASSEGQALGNQPQHF

len: 13
v_gene: TRBV12-3/TRBV12-4
j_gene: TRBJ1-5
abundance: -
d_gene: -
CDR3nt: TGTGCCAGCAGTCTAACAGGGAATCAGCCCCAGCATTTT
CDR3aa: CASSLTGNQPQHF

len: 15
v_gene: TRBV7-2
j_gene: TRBJ2-1
abundance: once
d_gene: TRBD2
CDR3nt: TGTGCCAGCACCTCAGGTGGGGGGGAGGTTTATGAGCAGTTCTTC
CDR3aa: CASTSGGGEVYEQFF

len: 15
v_gene: TRBV7-9
j_gene: TRBJ2-2
abundance: -
d_gene: -
CDR3nt: TGTGCCAGCAGCTCCTATTCCAGGGGGGCCGGGGAGCTGTTTTTT
CDR3aa: CASSSYSRGAGELFF

len: 16
v_gene: TRBV6-2/TRBV6-3
j_gene: TRBJ2-3
abundance: once
d_gene: -
CDR3nt: TGTGCCAGCAGTTATCAACTACAGGCCATCACAGATACGCAGTATTTT
CDR3aa: CASSYQLQAITDTQYF

len: 15
v_gene: TRBV11-2
j_gene: TRBJ2-7
abundance: -
d_gene: -
CDR3nt: TGTGCCAGCAGCTTGGCAGGGGTCGAAGTCTACGAGCAGTACTTC
CDR3aa: CASSLAGVEVYEQYF

len: 14
v_gene: TRBV11-2
j_gene: TRBJ1-1
abundance: -
d_gene: -
CDR3nt: TGTGCCAGCAGCTTAGGGTCCCTCCTCATGGGCGCTTTCTTT
CDR3aa: CASSLGSLLMGAFF

len: 15
v_gene: TRBV3-1/TRBV3-2
j_gene: TRBJ1-1
abundance: -
d_gene: -
CDR3nt: TGTGCCAGCAGCCAAGATACGACAGCGAACACTGAAGCTTTCTTT
CDR3aa: CASSQDTTANTEAFF

len: 17
v_gene: TRBV3-1/TRBV3-2
j_gene: TRBJ2-1
abundance: -
d_gene: TRBD2
CDR3nt: TGTGCCAGCAGCCAAGATGTCCCTAGCGGGGTGTACAATGAGCAGTTCTTC
CDR3aa: CASSQDVPSGVYNEQFF

len: 15
v_gene: TRBV6-5
j_gene: TRBJ1-5
abundance: -
d_gene: TRBD1
CDR3nt: TGTGCCAGCAGTTACTCCGGGACAGGGAATCAGCCCCAGCATTTT
CDR3aa: CASSYSGTGNQPQHF

len: 15
v_gene: TRBV7-9
j_gene: TRBJ2-5
abundance: -
d_gene: TRBD1
CDR3nt: TGTGCCAGCAGAAATACGGGACAGGGGAGGGAGACCCAGTACTTC
CDR3aa: CASRNTGQGRETQYF

len: 14
v_gene: TRBV19
j_gene: TRBJ1-6
abundance: -
d_gene: -
CDR3nt: TGTGCCAGTAGTATAGGTGGACTGAGGTCACCCCTCCACTTT
CDR3aa: CASSIGGLRSPLHF

len: 13
v_gene: TRBV7-2
j_gene: TRBJ1-2
abundance: -
d_gene: -
CDR3nt: TGTGCCAGCAGCTTAGTGGAGGGAAATGGCTACACCTTC
CDR3aa: CASSLVEGNGYTF

len: 13
v_gene: TRBV18
j_gene: TRBJ2-7
abundance: -
d_gene: TRBD1
CDR3nt: TGTGCCAGCTCACCCGGGACAGCCTACGAGCAGTACTTC
CDR3aa: CASSPGTAYEQYF

len: 16
v_gene: TRBV7-6
j_gene: TRBJ2-3
abundance: -
d_gene: TRBD2
CDR3nt: TGTGCCAGCAGCTTATTCGCGGGGGGGCCGGGAGATACGCAGTATTTT
CDR3aa: CASSLFAGGPGDTQYF

len: 15
v_gene: TRBV7-3
j_gene: TRBJ2-5
abundance: -
d_gene: TRBD1
CDR3nt: TGTGCCAGCAGCGTCTACAGGGGACCCCAAGAGACCCAGTACTTC
CDR3aa: CASSVYRGPQETQYF

len: 15
v_gene: TRBV5-6
j_gene: TRBJ1-2
abundance: -
d_gene: TRBD1
CDR3nt: TGTGCCAGCAGCTTGGGGGGACAGGCTAGCTATGGCTACACCTTC
CDR3aa: CASSLGGQASYGYTF

len: 12
v_gene: TRBV19
j_gene: TRBJ1-6
abundance: once
d_gene: -
CDR3nt: TGTGCCAGTACCGGGGGGGAATCACCCCTCCACTTT
CDR3aa: CASTGGESPLHF

len: 16
v_gene: TRBV7-9
j_gene: TRBJ2-1
abundance: -
d_gene: TRBD2
CDR3nt: TGTGCCAGCAGCCCTTTAGGGCGGGGGGTAGATACTGAGCAGTTCTTC
CDR3aa: CASSPLGRGVDTEQFF

len: 15
v_gene: TRBV9
j_gene: TRBJ1-3
abundance: -
d_gene: -
CDR3nt: TGTGCCAGCAGCGCCCTGACTAGCTCTGGAAACACCATATATTTT
CDR3aa: CASSALTSSGNTIYF

len: 13
v_gene: TRBV7-9
j_gene: TRBJ2-5
abundance: -
d_gene: -
CDR3nt: TGTGCCAGCAGCTTAAGGGACTTTGAGACCCAGTACTTC
CDR3aa: CASSLRDFETQYF

len: 15
v_gene: TRBV6-2/TRBV6-3
j_gene: TRBJ2-7
abundance: -
d_gene: TRBD1
CDR3nt: TGTGCCAGCAGTACCGACAGGGAAACGTTCTACGAGCAGTACTTC
CDR3aa: CASSTDRETFYEQYF

len: 15
v_gene: TRBV19
j_gene: TRBJ1-6
abundance: once
d_gene: TRBD1
CDR3nt: TGTGCCAGTAGTATACAGGGGGCGAGTAATTCACCCCTCCACTTT
CDR3aa: CASSIQGASNSPLHF

len: 11
v_gene: TRBV9
j_gene: TRBJ2-1
abundance: -
d_gene: -
CDR3nt: TGTGCCAGCAGCCGTAACAATGAGCAGTTCTTC
CDR3aa: CASSRNNEQFF

len: 14
v_gene: TRBV6-2/TRBV6-3
j_gene: TRBJ2-1
abundance: -
d_gene: TRBD2
CDR3nt: TGTGCCAGCAGTTACTCGGATCGGGAGGGTGAGCAGTTCTTC
CDR3aa: CASSYSDREGEQFF

len: 11
v_gene: TRBV9
j_gene: TRBJ1-2
abundance: -
d_gene: -
CDR3nt: TGTGCCAGCCCGGCGGCGGGTGGCTACACCTTC
CDR3aa: CASPAAGGYTF

len: 12
v_gene: TRBV3-1/TRBV3-2
j_gene: TRBJ1-1
abundance: -
d_gene: -
CDR3nt: TGTGCCAGCAGCCAGGCAAACACTGAAGCTTTCTTT
CDR3aa: CASSQANTEAFF

len: 16
v_gene: TRBV14
j_gene: TRBJ2-2
abundance: -
d_gene: -
CDR3nt: TGTGCCAGCAGCCAAGGGCCAGGGGCTATCACCGGGGAGCTGTTTTTT
CDR3aa: CASSQGPGAITGELFF

len: 15
v_gene: TRBV6-2/TRBV6-3
j_gene: TRBJ1-6
abundance: few
d_gene: -
CDR3nt: TGTGCCAGCAGTTACTCGATCTCCAGGGCTTCACCCCTCCACTTT
CDR3aa: CASSYSISRASPLHF

len: 13
v_gene: TRBV6-5
j_gene: TRBJ2-7
abundance: -
d_gene: -
CDR3nt: TGTGCCAGCAGTTACTCCCCCCGGGGTGAGCAGTACTTC
CDR3aa: CASSYSPRGEQYF

len: 14
v_gene: TRBV7-8
j_gene: TRBJ1-1
abundance: -
d_gene: -
CDR3nt: TGTGCCAGCAGCCTATTGAGCGGGAACACTGAAGCTTTCTTT
CDR3aa: CASSLLSGNTEAFF

len: 14
v_gene: TRBV27
j_gene: TRBJ1-1
abundance: -
d_gene: TRBD1
CDR3nt: TGTGCCAGCAGTTTAAAAGGGGGCGAGACTGAAGCTTTCTTT
CDR3aa: CASSLKGGETEAFF

len: 15
v_gene: TRBV9
j_gene: TRBJ2-3
abundance: -
d_gene: TRBD1
CDR3nt: TGTGCCAGCAGCAGAGCGACAGGGAATGCAGATACGCAGTATTTT
CDR3aa: CASSRATGNADTQYF

len: 14
v_gene: TRBV5-1
j_gene: TRBJ1-1
abundance: -
d_gene: TRBD1
CDR3nt: TGCGCCAGCAGCCAAAAATACAGGGGGCTCGAAGCTTTCTTT
CDR3aa: CASSQKYRGLEAFF

len: 16
v_gene: TRBV7-2
j_gene: TRBJ1-2
abundance: once
d_gene: TRBD1
CDR3nt: TGTGCCAGCAGCTTAGCTAGGGCAGGGGGGTACTATGGCTACACCTTC
CDR3aa: CASSLARAGGYYGYTF

len: 17
v_gene: TRBV6-1
j_gene: TRBJ1-5
abundance: -
d_gene: TRBD1
CDR3nt: TGTGCCAGCAGTGGAATTTTCAGGACAGGGATGGGGCAGCCCCAGCATTTT
CDR3aa: CASSGIFRTGMGQPQHF

len: 12
v_gene: TRBV5-1
j_gene: TRBJ2-7
abundance: -
d_gene: -
CDR3nt: TGCGCCAGCAGCTTGGCGGGGAACGAGCAGTACTTC
CDR3aa: CASSLAGNEQYF

len: 13
v_gene: TRBV7-9
j_gene: TRBJ1-1
abundance: -
d_gene: TRBD1
CDR3nt: TGTGCCAGCAGACTTACAGGGGAGAGTGAAGCTTTCTTT
CDR3aa: CASRLTGESEAFF

len: 14
v_gene: TRBV5-1
j_gene: TRBJ2-3
abundance: -
d_gene: TRBD1
CDR3nt: TGCGCCAGCAGCTTGCAGGGGGCCACAGATACGCAGTATTTT
CDR3aa: CASSLQGATDTQYF

len: 16
v_gene: TRBV7-3
j_gene: TRBJ2-3
abundance: -
d_gene: TRBD2
CDR3nt: TGTGCCAGCAGCCCCCAACTAGCGGGGGGCCTAGATACGCAGTATTTT
CDR3aa: CASSPQLAGGLDTQYF

len: 13
v_gene: TRBV7-2
j_gene: TRBJ1-2
abundance: -
d_gene: -
CDR3nt: TGTGCCAGCAGCCTTACAGAGAACTATGGCTACACCTTC
CDR3aa: CASSLTENYGYTF

len: 17
v_gene: TRBV4-3
j_gene: TRBJ1-3
abundance: -
d_gene: -
CDR3nt: TGCGCCAGCAGCGAACGGAGGGAAGCGTCTTCTGGAAACACCATATATTTT
CDR3aa: CASSERREASSGNTIYF

len: 16
v_gene: TRBV5-1
j_gene: TRBJ1-5
abundance: -
d_gene: -
CDR3nt: TGCGCCAGCAGCACCTCACCCCTGAGTGGCAATCAGCCCCAGCATTTT
CDR3aa: CASSTSPLSGNQPQHF

len: 15
v_gene: TRBV12-5
j_gene: TRBJ1-2
abundance: -
d_gene: TRBD1
CDR3nt: TGTGCTAGTGGTACGACAGGGGAGGTGAACTATGGCTACACCTTC
CDR3aa: CASGTTGEVNYGYTF

len: 21
v_gene: TRBV5-1
j_gene: TRBJ2-1
abundance: -
d_gene: TRBD2
CDR3nt: TGCGCCAGCAGCCTCCCGACTAGCGGGGAGGTTGTGGGATTCTCCTACAATGAGCAGTTCTTC
CDR3aa: CASSLPTSGEVVGFSYNEQFF

len: 12
v_gene: TRBV29-1
j_gene: TRBJ1-1
abundance: -
d_gene: -
CDR3nt: TGCAGCGTTGATTCAGGGCCCCCTGAAGCTTTCTTT
CDR3aa: CSVDSGPPEAFF